This T cell receptor (beta chain) was profiled in a study of CD8 T cells in ankylosing spondylitis. General study findings and limits: Matched ankylosing spondylitis synovial fluid reportedly showed significant enrichment of disease-linked clones. Earlier reports found some motif variants in synovial fluid and blood in reactive arthritis. In peripheral blood, disease-linked CD8+ clones occurred at relatively low frequencies. There was a TCR beta motif, made of several highly homologous variants, that appeared characteristic of ankylosing spondylitis blood.

Using quantitative 5'-RACE with molecular barcodes, the authors made TCR beta libraries. Each CDR3 protein is one row after TCRdb ran MiXCR on the 5' RACE reads. Of around 490,000 distinct CDR3 sequences in the sample, under 5.5% were seen once. Germline CDR1 is SGHRS and CDR2 is YFSETQ. The germline V and J ends were trimmed by 4 bases and 6 bases, with 11 bases remaining between them. The CDR3 has 13 amino acids. This clonotype has a count of ten or more. As yet, its antigen is unknown. The chain joins TRBV5-1 to TRBJ2-1; D is perhaps TRBD2 (5 bases). Specimen: blood, either unsorted or a sorted T cell fraction (not recorded which). The clonotype originates from a male donor with ankylosing spondylitis. The CDR3 reads CASSLGIGNEQFF. The CDR3 bases are TGCGCCAGCAGCCTCGGGATAGGCAATGAGCAGTTCTTC.